The rows below give T cell receptor beta chains drawn from one sample of a study of T cells in Graves' hyperthyroidism and ophthalmopathy. TCRdb re-called the multiplex PCR reads through MiXCR, storing one row per CDR3 protein. The table records over 500,000 distinct CDR3 sequences, 12% to 15% of them present only once. The sample taken for sequencing was blood. All receptors derive from a middle-aged woman with Graves' hyperthyroidism. CDR3s include the opening cysteine and the closing phenylalanine or tryptophan. Fields, in order: J gene, V gene, clone size, D gene, CDR3 DNA, CDR3 protein. A D gene is named only where the DNA matches it firmly. The listing skips clone size in some rows; elsewhere it reads once, few, many or a size class.

>TRBJ2-5|TRBV4-1|.|.
TGCGCCAGCAGCCAAGAATCACACATCCAAGAGACCCAGTACTTC
CASSQESHIQETQYF
>TRBJ2-7|TRBV6-1|many|TRBD1
TGTGCCAGCAAAAGATCCGATGACAGGGACTACGAGCAGTACTTC
CASKRSDDRDYEQYF
>TRBJ2-3|TRBV12-3/TRBV12-4|many|.
TGTGCCAGCAGTTTAGCGGGGACTGGGACAGATACGCAGTATTTT
CASSLAGTGTDTQYF
>TRBJ2-3|TRBV28|many|.
TGTGCCAGCGCAACCAGCACAGATACGCAGTATTTT
CASATSTDTQYF
>TRBJ2-5|TRBV15|few|.
TGTGCCACCAGCAGAGATCCCGGCGGAGAGACCCAGTACTTC
CATSRDPGGETQYF
>TRBJ2-7|TRBV5-6|many|TRBD1
TGTGCCAGCAGCCTACGGACAGGTCCAGAGCAGTACTTC
CASSLRTGPEQYF
>TRBJ1-5|TRBV3-1|many|.
TGTGCCAGCAGCCAAGCTACCGGACAGAACCAGCCCCAGCATTTT
CASSQATGQNQPQHF
>TRBJ1-4|TRBV20-1|.|TRBD1
TGCAGTGCTAGTGACCCATCCCGGGACAGTCATAATGAAAAACTGTTTTTT
CSASDPSRDSHNEKLFF
>TRBJ2-3|TRBV7-8|many|.
TGTGCCAGCAGCTTAGCGACAGTAGCCACAGATACGCAGTATTTT
CASSLATVATDTQYF
>TRBJ2-1|TRBV25-1|.|.
TGTGCCATCAGTGAGGGGTACATCCCGAAGGGTTACAATGAGCAGTTCTTC
CAISEGYIPKGYNEQFF
>TRBJ1-5|TRBV7-2|many|.
TGTGCCAGCAGCCCCTCGGGGGGCAGTCGTCCCAATCAGCCCCAGCATTTT
CASSPSGGSRPNQPQHF
>TRBJ2-7|TRBV7-8|few|.
TGTGCCAGCAGCTTAGAATTTCACGAGCAGTACTTC
CASSLEFHEQYF
>TRBJ2-2|TRBV28|few|.
TGTGCCAGCAGTAAACTAGCTCCCGGGGAGCTGTTTTTT
CASSKLAPGELFF
>TRBJ1-4|TRBV28|many|.
TGTGCCAGCAGTAAACAGGGAGGTGGTGAAAAACTGTTTTTT
CASSKQGGGEKLFF
>TRBJ2-2|TRBV20-1|.|.
TGCAGTGCTAGAGCATCCTCGAACACCGGGGAGCTGTTTTTT
CSARASSNTGELFF
>TRBJ2-2|TRBV20-1|.|.
TGCAGTGCTTTTGACACGTCGGACACCGGGGAGCTGTTTTTT
CSAFDTSDTGELFF
>TRBJ2-5|TRBV7-2|many|.
TGTGCCAGCATGCCGAGGCTGCAAGAGACCCAGTACTTC
CASMPRLQETQYF
>TRBJ2-5|TRBV20-1|few|TRBD2
TGCAGTGCTAGTAAACTAGCGGGAGCCAACCAAGAGACCCAGTACTTC
CSASKLAGANQETQYF
>TRBJ1-1|TRBV19|.|TRBD1
TGTGCCAGTAGTGGATTTCTGAGGGGGCGAGTCAGGGATACTGAAGCTTTCTTT
CASSGFLRGRVRDTEAFF
>TRBJ2-3|TRBV12-3/TRBV12-4|many|TRBD2
TGTGCCAGCAGTTTAAGTACTAGCGGGAGTGGGGATACGCAGTATTTT
CASSLSTSGSGDTQYF
>TRBJ2-7|TRBV13|many|TRBD1
TGTGCCAGCAGCCCCACCCGGGGACAGGGCGAGCAGTACTTC
CASSPTRGQGEQYF
>TRBJ2-2|TRBV5-1|.|.
TGCGCCAGCAGGTGGGGAGAAGTCGGGGAGCTGTTTTTT
CASRWGEVGELFF
>TRBJ2-2|TRBV27|few|TRBD1
TGTGCCAGCAGTTTTGGGACAGGGGGCACCGGGGAGCTGTTTTTT
CASSFGTGGTGELFF
>TRBJ1-5|TRBV5-6|.|.
TGTGCCAGCAGCTTGGGGGGGGCGAATAGCAATCAGCCCCAGCATTTT
CASSLGGANSNQPQHF
>TRBJ1-5|TRBV20-1|many|.
TGCAGTGCTAGAGGAGACCGGGACTTACGCAATCAGCCCCAGCATTTT
CSARGDRDLRNQPQHF
>TRBJ2-7|TRBV14|few|.
TGTGCCAGCAGCCAAGTTTTCGGGGCACCCTACGAGCAGTACTTC
CASSQVFGAPYEQYF